The rows below give T cell receptor beta chains drawn from one sample of a study of blood T cell repertoires in COVID-19. Clones were read by immunoSEQ multiplex PCR, and TCRdb kept only the in-frame ones, dropping some. Of under 250,000 clones detected, 80% appear once; the ten largest clones hold around 4%. Sequenced: PBMCs or T cells enriched from blood (not recorded which). The source is a man between 25 and 39 years old with acute COVID-19. The CDR3 runs from the conserved cysteine through the conserved F or W. D genes are given only for firm matches. Clone size is given for some rows only: seen once, a few or many times, or a class if the clone is expanded.

>TRBV15|TRBD1|.|TRBJ2-2
CATSRGAGTGNGGELFF
TGTGCCACCAGCAGAGGAGCCGGGACAGGGAATGGCGGGGAGCTGTTTTTT
>TRBV7-6|.|.|TRBJ1-2
CASSRDTGTNYGYTF
TGTGCCAGCAGCCGAGACACCGGGACAAACTATGGCTACACCTTC
>TRBV9|.|.|TRBJ1-2
CASSVWTDPPDGYTF
TGTGCCAGCAGCGTCTGGACAGACCCTCCGGATGGCTACACCTTC
>TRBV11-1|.|.|TRBJ2-7
CASSLERGGYEQYF
TGTGCCAGCAGCTTAGAGAGGGGAGGCTACGAGCAGTACTTC
>TRBV3-1/TRBV3-2|.|few|TRBJ1-2
CASSRTDYGYTF
TGTGCCAGCAGCCGGACAGACTATGGCTACACCTTC
>TRBV27|TRBD1|.|TRBJ2-5
CASSSGQGKGETQYF
TGTGCCAGCAGTTCGGGACAGGGGAAGGGAGAGACCCAGTACTTC
>TRBV7-9|.|.|TRBJ2-5
CASSLGSGETQYF
TGTGCCAGCAGCTTAGGCAGTGGAGAGACCCAGTACTTC
>TRBV6-6|.|.|TRBJ2-2
CASSYVSTGELFF
TGTGCCAGCAGTTATGTGAGCACCGGGGAGCTGTTTTTT
>TRBV29-1|.|.|TRBJ1-1
CSVEEGAEAFF
TGCAGCGTTGAGGAAGGGGCTGAAGCTTTCTTT
>TRBV11-2|TRBD1|once|TRBJ2-7
CASSFPRDSDHEQYF
TGTGCCAGCAGCTTCCCCCGGGACAGCGACCACGAGCAGTACTTC
>TRBV27|TRBD1|few|TRBJ2-7
CASSLGQGRSRYEQYF
TGTGCCAGCAGTTTAGGACAGGGTAGGTCGCGTTACGAGCAGTACTTC
>TRBV9|.|.|TRBJ1-3
CASSVAPRFSGNTIYF
TGTGCCAGCAGCGTAGCCCCTAGATTCTCTGGAAACACCATATATTTT
>TRBV18|.|few|TRBJ1-5
CASSPGEGLSNQPQHF
TGTGCCAGCTCACCCGGAGAGGGTTTGAGCAATCAGCCCCAGCATTTT
>TRBV13|TRBD1|.|TRBJ1-1
CASSVRTGEAFF
TGTGCCAGCAGCGTGAGGACAGGCGAAGCTTTCTTT
>TRBV14|TRBD1|.|TRBJ2-1
CASSQVGTGVSYNEQFF
TGTGCCAGCAGCCAAGTCGGAACAGGGGTCTCCTACAATGAGCAGTTCTTC
>TRBV7-2|TRBD2|.|TRBJ2-7
CASSLGGGSGYEQYF
TGTGCCAGCAGCTTAGGCGGGGGGTCGGGTTACGAGCAGTACTTC
>TRBV10-3|.|.|TRBJ2-4
CATGGDGSPASKNIQYF
TGTGCCACCGGCGGGGACGGAAGTCCCGCGTCCAAAAACATTCAGTACTTC
>TRBV11-1|.|.|TRBJ1-1
CASSFRVRTEAFF
TGTGCCAGCAGCTTCCGAGTCAGGACTGAAGCTTTCTTT
>TRBV23-1|.|.|TRBJ1-3
CASSQPGGTGIITGNTIYF
TGCGCCAGCAGTCAACCAGGCGGAACAGGGATTATAACTGGAAACACCATATATTTT
>TRBV11-1|.|few|TRBJ1-3
CASSAGIGNTIYF
TGTGCCAGCAGCGCGGGGATTGGAAACACCATATATTTT
>TRBV5-6|.|.|TRBJ1-1
CASSSSGQMNTEAFF
TGTGCCAGCAGCTCGTCAGGACAGATGAACACTGAAGCTTTCTTT
>TRBV27|.|.|TRBJ2-3
CASSSGMTQYF
TGTGCCAGCAGCAGTGGCATGACGCAGTATTTT
>TRBV5-4|.|.|TRBJ2-6
CASSLGGQGANVLTF
TGTGCCAGCAGCTTGGGAGGACAGGGGGCCAACGTCCTGACTTTC
>TRBV11-2|TRBD2|.|TRBJ2-1
CASSPGGGEQFF
TGTGCCAGCAGCCCCGGGGGGGGTGAGCAGTTCTTC
>TRBV6-5|TRBD1|.|TRBJ1-1
CARRDRGGNTEAFF
TGTGCCAGGAGGGACCGAGGGGGCAACACTGAAGCTTTCTTT
>TRBV10-3|.|.|TRBJ1-5
CAISGTNQPQHF
TGTGCCATCAGTGGGACTAATCAGCCCCAGCATTTT
>TRBV19|TRBD2|once|TRBJ2-3
CASSIVAGGPTDTQYF
TGTGCCAGTAGTATCGTCGCGGGGGGGCCCACAGATACGCAGTATTTT
>TRBV6-5|TRBD2|.|TRBJ2-5
CASTPGLVRETQYF
TGTGCCAGCACCCCGGGACTAGTGAGGGAGACCCAGTACTTC
>TRBV27|TRBD1|.|TRBJ1-6
CASSPQGANIAPLHF
TGTGCCAGCAGTCCTCAGGGGGCGAATATCGCACCCCTCCACTTT
>TRBV12-3/TRBV12-4|.|.|TRBJ1-3
CASSLSSGNTIYF
TGTGCCAGCAGTTTATCTTCTGGAAACACCATATATTTT
>TRBV28|.|once|TRBJ1-2
CASSPRQHGYTF
TGTGCCAGCAGTCCCCGACAGCATGGCTACACCTTC
>TRBV5-4|TRBD1|.|TRBJ1-4
CASSLSAQGEEKLFF
TGTGCCAGCAGCTTGTCCGCGCAGGGGGAGGAAAAACTGTTTTTT
>TRBV3-1/TRBV3-2|TRBD2|few|TRBJ2-1
CASSQGGGGPNNEQFF
TGTGCCAGCAGCCAAGGGGGCGGGGGGCCGAACAATGAGCAGTTCTTC
>TRBV5-4|.|.|TRBJ2-2
CASSDRGRFTGELFF
TGTGCCAGCAGCGATCGGGGGAGGTTCACCGGGGAGCTGTTTTTT
>TRBV30|.|few|TRBJ1-2
CAWGFRDTFNYGYTF
TGTGCCTGGGGATTCCGGGACACTTTTAACTATGGCTACACCTTC
>TRBV5-6|.|.|TRBJ1-2
CASSVAGTFNYGYTF
TGTGCCAGCAGCGTAGCCGGGACATTTAACTATGGCTACACCTTC
>TRBV29-1|TRBD2|.|TRBJ2-5
CSVDPGTRGTQYF
TGCAGCGTCGATCCCGGGACTAGAGGGACCCAGTACTTC
>TRBV20-1|.|once|TRBJ2-7
CSARASYEQYF
TGCAGTGCCCGAGCCTCCTACGAGCAGTACTTC
>TRBV30|.|.|TRBJ2-2
CASITGTYITGELFF
TGTGCCTCCATAACCGGGACATATATTACCGGGGAGCTGTTTTTT
>TRBV9|TRBD2|.|TRBJ2-1
CASSSSGGTYNEQFF
TGTGCCAGCAGCAGTAGCGGGGGGACCTACAATGAGCAGTTCTTC
>TRBV7-6|TRBD1|.|TRBJ1-2
CASSLTQGQGSGYTF
TGTGCCAGCAGCTTAACACAGGGACAGGGCTCCGGCTACACCTTC
>TRBV7-9|.|.|TRBJ2-3
CASSPGLYTQYF
TGTGCCAGCAGCCCAGGGCTTTATACGCAGTATTTT
>TRBV7-6|TRBD2|once|TRBJ2-5
CASSLGVAGGPETQYF
TGTGCCAGCAGCTTAGGGGTAGCGGGGGGGCCGGAGACCCAGTACTTC
>TRBV5-1|TRBD1|.|TRBJ2-1
CASSLGQGVTYNEQFF
TGCGCCAGCAGCTTGGGACAGGGGGTCACCTACAATGAGCAGTTCTTC
>TRBV27|.|few|TRBJ2-5
CASSFFKNQETQYF
TGTGCCAGCAGTTTTTTCAAAAACCAAGAGACCCAGTACTTC
>TRBV18|TRBD1|.|TRBJ2-6
CASSPRAGGEAGANVLTF
TGTGCCAGCTCACCACGGGCAGGGGGCGAAGCTGGGGCCAACGTCCTGACTTTC
>TRBV30|TRBD1|.|TRBJ2-3
CAWSVGQGPDTQYF
TGTGCCTGGAGTGTAGGACAGGGGCCAGATACGCAGTATTTT
>TRBV28|TRBD1|.|TRBJ2-2
CASREGQGDTGELFF
TGTGCCAGCAGAGAAGGACAGGGGGACACCGGGGAGCTGTTTTTT
>TRBV11-1|.|.|TRBJ2-1
CASSLVGGRREQFF
TGTGCCAGCAGCTTAGTGGGGGGGCGCAGGGAGCAGTTCTTC
>TRBV5-1|TRBD1|.|TRBJ2-1
CASSLRQGLGAYNEQFF
TGCGCCAGCAGCTTGCGACAGGGATTGGGGGCCTACAATGAGCAGTTCTTC
>TRBV14|.|.|TRBJ1-6
CASSQGSSPLHF
TGTGCCAGCAGCCAAGGGAGTTCACCCCTCCACTTT
>TRBV11-2|TRBD2|.|TRBJ2-3
CASSRGLAATDTQYF
TGTGCCAGCAGCCGTGGACTAGCGGCCACAGATACGCAGTATTTT